These T cell receptor beta chains were read from a single sample in a study of CXCR3-negative and CXCR3-positive naive CD8 T cells. TCRdb reprocessed the 5' RACE reads and reports one entry per CDR3 protein, with no DNA. Its table lists 90,000 to 100,000 distinct CDR3 sequences. Sequenced material: naive CXCR3+ CD8+ T cells from blood. The source of these receptors is a human donor in good health. Some clones in this sample may be carry-over from other donors' samples. Both conserved end residues are part of each CDR3.

j_call: TRBJ2-1; v_call: TRBV4-1; cdr3_aa: CASSRDPGLAWNEQFF
j_call: TRBJ2-1; v_call: TRBV3-1; cdr3_aa: CASSQLAGGRLVYNEQFF
j_call: TRBJ1-5; v_call: TRBV19; cdr3_aa: CASSWGHAANQPQHF
j_call: TRBJ2-4; v_call: TRBV7-2; cdr3_aa: CASSLIGLAKNIQYF
j_call: TRBJ2-7; v_call: TRBV6-2/TRBV6-3; cdr3_aa: CASSYSRNSPYEQYF
j_call: TRBJ2-7; v_call: TRBV5-1; cdr3_aa: CASSNRGMGSYEQYF
j_call: TRBJ1-2; v_call: TRBV7-2; cdr3_aa: CASSLSLGAGYGYTF
j_call: TRBJ2-1; v_call: TRBV7-2; cdr3_aa: CASRPPGGTEQFF
j_call: TRBJ2-1; v_call: TRBV29-1; cdr3_aa: CSETSGTSYNEQFF
j_call: TRBJ2-7; v_call: TRBV5-4; cdr3_aa: CASSLDGQEAYEQYF
j_call: TRBJ2-3; v_call: TRBV29-1; cdr3_aa: CSVKQGTDTQYF
j_call: TRBJ2-5; v_call: TRBV5-5; cdr3_aa: CASSWGDWTGQETQYF
j_call: TRBJ2-7; v_call: TRBV29-1; cdr3_aa: CSAEGIGLSYEQYF
j_call: TRBJ2-1; v_call: TRBV20-1; cdr3_aa: CSARTGTGVENEQFF
j_call: TRBJ1-1; v_call: TRBV7-3; cdr3_aa: CASSLGGGTEAFF
j_call: TRBJ2-7; v_call: TRBV6-5; cdr3_aa: CASNPLGTSYEQYF
j_call: TRBJ2-7; v_call: TRBV4-2; cdr3_aa: CASSLLGGGEYDEQYF
j_call: TRBJ1-1; v_call: TRBV5-1; cdr3_aa: CASYGGREAFF
j_call: TRBJ2-7; v_call: TRBV4-1; cdr3_aa: CASSQVLARSYEQYF
j_call: TRBJ1-2; v_call: TRBV14; cdr3_aa: CASSQDNGQPNYGYTF
j_call: TRBJ2-5; v_call: TRBV29-1; cdr3_aa: CSVHPTGQETQYF
j_call: TRBJ2-1; v_call: TRBV4-3; cdr3_aa: CASSQDYPNEQFF
j_call: TRBJ1-1; v_call: TRBV6-2/TRBV6-3; cdr3_aa: CASSGRAAGWTEAFF
j_call: TRBJ2-1; v_call: TRBV29-1; cdr3_aa: CSVETGRSTYNEQFF
j_call: TRBJ2-7; v_call: TRBV7-9; cdr3_aa: CASSLPGAIYEQYF
j_call: TRBJ2-7; v_call: TRBV6-5; cdr3_aa: CASSYGQGGEQYF
j_call: TRBJ2-7; v_call: TRBV4-1; cdr3_aa: CASSLGGRASEQYF
j_call: TRBJ2-1; v_call: TRBV7-2; cdr3_aa: CASSLPPPPRDDNNEQFF
j_call: TRBJ2-2; v_call: TRBV5-5; cdr3_aa: CASSLYLTFSFGTGELFF
j_call: TRBJ2-1; v_call: TRBV7-9; cdr3_aa: CASQPAMASEQFF
j_call: TRBJ2-3; v_call: TRBV28; cdr3_aa: CASSLGSGGAADTQYF
j_call: TRBJ2-7; v_call: TRBV29-1; cdr3_aa: CSAIRSGTYEQYF
j_call: TRBJ1-2; v_call: TRBV29-1; cdr3_aa: CSVGPEGFYGYTF
j_call: TRBJ2-7; v_call: TRBV5-1; cdr3_aa: CASSLRLAGGFEQYF
j_call: TRBJ2-5; v_call: TRBV7-8; cdr3_aa: CASSLIDGEGQETQYF
j_call: TRBJ2-4; v_call: TRBV21-1; cdr3_aa: CAREPGAAKNIQYF
j_call: TRBJ2-4; v_call: TRBV6-1; cdr3_aa: CASSEKMAKNIQYF
j_call: TRBJ2-1; v_call: TRBV20-1; cdr3_aa: CSATPAGVSIYNEQFF
j_call: TRBJ1-2; v_call: TRBV29-1; cdr3_aa: CSVEEGPNRGYGYTF
j_call: TRBJ2-5; v_call: TRBV4-1; cdr3_aa: CASSATVKQETQYF
j_call: TRBJ2-3; v_call: TRBV29-1; cdr3_aa: CSAGGGTAPFTDTQYF
j_call: TRBJ2-3; v_call: TRBV7-2; cdr3_aa: CASSFPRLGRSTDTQYF
j_call: TRBJ1-5; v_call: TRBV6-5; cdr3_aa: CASSYGGRNQPQHF